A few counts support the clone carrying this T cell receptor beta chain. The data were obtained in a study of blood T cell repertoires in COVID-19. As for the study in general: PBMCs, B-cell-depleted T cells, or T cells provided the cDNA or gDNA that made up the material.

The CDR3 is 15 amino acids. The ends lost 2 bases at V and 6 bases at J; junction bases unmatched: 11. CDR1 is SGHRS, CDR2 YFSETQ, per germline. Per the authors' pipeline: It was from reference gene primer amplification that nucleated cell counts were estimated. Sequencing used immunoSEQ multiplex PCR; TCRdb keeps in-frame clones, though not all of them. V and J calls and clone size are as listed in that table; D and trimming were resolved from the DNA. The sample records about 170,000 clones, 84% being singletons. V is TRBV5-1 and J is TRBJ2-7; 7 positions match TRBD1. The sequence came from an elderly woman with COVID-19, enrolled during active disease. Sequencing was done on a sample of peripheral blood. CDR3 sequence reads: CASSLQTGISGEQYF. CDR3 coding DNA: TGCGCCAGCAGCTTACAGACAGGGATATCGGGCGAGCAGTACTTC.